The subject of this entry is one T cell receptor beta chain. Its antigen is still unknown. Profiling relied on immunoSEQ multiplex PCR, and the TCRdb table lists in-frame clones only, not all of them. The sample includes 45,000 to 60,000 clones, roughly nine tenths of them seen just once. The data were taken from a study of T cells after posttransplantation cyclophosphamide. CDR1 is LNHNV and CDR2 is YYDKDF in the germline V gene (reference sequence). The CDR3 covers 16 residues. With 2 bases clipped from V and 4 bases from J, the junction kept 8 bases outside the gene matches. Regarding the study as a whole: Skin or GI-infiltrating T cells shared few TRB sequences with blood. Recipient CMV seropositivity and CMV reactivation strongly tracked TRB clonality.

This chain connects TRBV15 to TRBJ1-5, with 7 bases matching TRBD1. The TCR comes from a woman aged 45-59 years in good health and a related stem cell transplant donor. Sequencing input: PBMCs. The CDR3 coding sequence is TGTGCCACCAGCAGATTACCGGGACAGCCAAATCAGCCCCAGCATTTT. The encoded protein is CATSRLPGQPNQPQHF.